This T cell receptor beta chain derives from a study of blood T cell repertoires in COVID-19. Participants' reported clinical history set cohort assignment. TCRdb's table, derived via immunoSEQ multiplex PCR, lists solely in-frame clones and lacks some. The table shows hundreds of thousands of clones, with 85% to 90% occurring only once. The germline gives CDR1 SGHAT, CDR2 FQNNGV. Trimming cost V 5 bases and J 1 base, with 14 bases left between them. The CDR3 sequence is 15 residues long. The gene calls are TRBV11-2 and TRBJ1-1; D not resolved. The source of this sequence is a man aged 30-40 years who had recovered from COVID-19. The sequenced sample consisted of PBMCs or T cells enriched from blood (not recorded which). CDR3 nucleotide sequence: TGTGCCAGCAGCCCTGATACACCGGGGAACACTGAAGCTTTCTTT. It codes for CASSPDTPGNTEAFF.